This is a list of T cell receptor beta chains from one sample in a study of cytomegalovirus exposure and HLA in healthy donors. Here immunoSEQ multiplex PCR was the method, and the copy in TCRdb shows in-frame clones only, minus some. The sample records roughly 80,000 clones, around three quarters being singletons. Sequenced: PBMCs. These receptors all come from a middle-aged man in good health and CMV-seronegative. The conserved cysteine and the conserved F or W are not part of the CDR3 here. D genes are given only for firm matches. Rows may omit the clone size; those that give it use once, few, many or a size class.

d_call,v_call,clone_size,cdr3_aa
TRBD1,TRBV10-3,NA,AISERAGTGSNNEQF
NA,TRBV6-1,NA,ASSVEQGSYGYT
NA,TRBV15,NA,ATSAQGLTGELF
NA,TRBV6-5,NA,ASSYQITPDTQY
TRBD1,TRBV6-5,NA,ASSLTGRSYEQY
NA,TRBV21-1,few,ASSKKGPCGTEAF
NA,TRBV19,NA,ASSTDRVFFTQY
NA,TRBV28,NA,ASSSPGEGYQPQH
TRBD2,TRBV27,NA,ASSFRAAGVLDTQY
NA,TRBV29-1,NA,SVHQGYTEAF
TRBD1,TRBV30,NA,AWSVHTPDRYNEQF
TRBD1,TRBV11-2,once,ASSSWTGQGTYGYT
NA,TRBV7-9,NA,ASSARAQGEQY
NA,TRBV7-8,NA,ASSYYAGVSGNTIY